The rows below give T cell receptor beta chains drawn from one sample of a study of CD8+ T cells in alopecia areata. Only in-frame clones appear in the TCRdb table, and some are missing; sequencing was by immunoSEQ multiplex PCR. The sample carries 150,000 to 200,000 clones, approximately 67% recorded once. The input for sequencing was CD4+ T cells sorted from blood, taken around week 50, from a patient treated with tofacitinib. The receptors originated from a human donor with alopecia areata. Both conserved end residues are part of each CDR3. The order of the fields is V gene, J gene, CDR3 protein.

>TRBV2|TRBJ2-5
CASSEQGLSGETQYF
>TRBV6-1|TRBJ2-1
CASSGDEQFF
>TRBV2|TRBJ1-6
CASRGTGPSPLHF
>TRBV6-4|TRBJ2-1
CASRGGGNDEQFF
>TRBV29-1|TRBJ1-2
CSVVGTGGGYTF
>TRBV29-1|TRBJ1-1
CSVEGGDTEAFF
>TRBV29-1|TRBJ1-4
CSVGGTGNEKLFF
>TRBV29-1|TRBJ2-2
CSVDSPKNTGELFF
>TRBV11-2|TRBJ2-3
CASSLGSGTQYF
>TRBV30|TRBJ2-7
CAWSIQGIGEQYF
>TRBV29-1|TRBJ1-2
CSVSTRQGSEGYTF
>TRBV29-1|TRBJ1-5
CSVAGTNSNQPQHF
>TRBV2|TRBJ1-6
CASVRQGGNSPLHF
>TRBV29-1|TRBJ2-7
CSVEEGQDYEQYF
>TRBV25-1|TRBJ1-5
CASEGPQGDQPQHF
>TRBV2|TRBJ1-2
CASSVGQNNYGYTF
>TRBV27|TRBJ1-2
CASSPGGGYGYTF
>TRBV5-1|TRBJ1-1
CASSPSSLNTEAFF
>TRBV15|TRBJ2-2
CATSQGRDGELFF